The rows below give T cell receptor beta chains drawn from one sample of a study of monozygotic twins with inflammatory bowel disease. TCRdb reanalyzed the 5' RACE reads and collapses them to one entry per CDR3 protein, without DNA. The sample table includes 300,000 to 400,000 distinct CDR3 sequences. Sequenced sample: blood. Source of these receptors: a human donor with ulcerative colitis or Crohn's disease, or a healthy co-twin of an affected twin (not recorded which). CDR3s include the opening cysteine and the closing phenylalanine or tryptophan. The order of the fields is V gene, CDR3 length, J gene, CDR3 protein.

>TRBV12-3/TRBV12-4|13|TRBJ1-2
CASSRQGASGYTF
>TRBV6-5|12|TRBJ2-2
CASSMVGGELFF
>TRBV19|14|TRBJ2-4
CASRFTGGMNIQYF
>TRBV25-1|14|TRBJ2-3
CASTDTKGADTQYF
>TRBV10-1|15|TRBJ2-5
CASSESGNGKETQYF
>TRBV20-1|14|TRBJ2-1
CSARRAGLYNEQFF
>TRBV19|14|TRBJ1-1
CASRTLGRSTEAFF
>TRBV28|16|TRBJ2-3
CASSHTTGGGLDTQYF
>TRBV7-8|12|TRBJ1-1
CASILGDTEAFF
>TRBV13|16|TRBJ2-1
CASSRRTGAYYNEQFF
>TRBV6-5|15|TRBJ2-7
CASSYSMGSSYEQYF
>TRBV11-2|11|TRBJ2-1
CASSLYDEQFF
>TRBV20-1|16|TRBJ2-7
CSARGPARGGTNEQYF
>TRBV11-2|17|TRBJ2-4
CASSYGGSGGPGDIQYF
>TRBV29-1|12|TRBJ1-1
CSVWTADTEAFF
>TRBV28|13|TRBJ1-5
CANLKGSWRAQHF
>TRBV28|15|TRBJ1-6
CASSSPTGSGSPLHF
>TRBV11-2|16|TRBJ2-1
CASSLRGPSSYNEQFF
>TRBV18|14|TRBJ1-5
CASSVGSGHQPQHF
>TRBV19|13|TRBJ1-3
CASGLSSGNTIYF
>TRBV11-3|16|TRBJ2-5
CASSLGVAGIQETQYF
>TRBV30|13|TRBJ2-3
CARTSPGQRERYF
>TRBV7-2|14|TRBJ2-5
CASSPGLAVGTQYF
>TRBV9|13|TRBJ2-2
CACRGGNTGELFF
>TRBV4-1|12|TRBJ1-4
CASSRPGEKLFF
>TRBV20-1|17|TRBJ2-1
CSARDLKRGGSYNEQFF
>TRBV7-2|12|TRBJ1-1
CASSSTGSKAFF
>TRBV4-3|15|TRBJ1-2
CASSQESGAFYGYTF
>TRBV3-1|16|TRBJ2-2
CASSRGLAANTGELFF
>TRBV28|13|TRBJ2-7
CASRGGVQGEQYF
>TRBV20-1|14|TRBJ2-1
CSARTGTAYNEQFF
>TRBV5-1|14|TRBJ2-7
CASSTRSGTYEQYF
>TRBV5-1|15|TRBJ1-2
CASSKDGDTAFGYTF
>TRBV28|14|TRBJ1-2
CASTLQPEVGGYTF
>TRBV30|15|TRBJ2-3
CAWSATGGSTDTQYF
>TRBV29-1|14|TRBJ2-7
CSVEGRGGTYEQYF
>TRBV12-3/TRBV12-4|15|TRBJ1-3
CASSPGGTAGNTIYF
>TRBV5-6|13|TRBJ2-7
CASSLQQAREQYF
>TRBV19|14|TRBJ1-5
CASRILGEGQPQHF
>TRBV5-1|15|TRBJ1-2
CASSFEGYGDYGYTF
>TRBV19|16|TRBJ1-1
CASSILRATKNTEAFF
>TRBV5-1|18|TRBJ2-3
CASSLGVARVAAHDTQYF